This T cell receptor beta chain derives from a study of molecular identifiers for immune sequencing clone quantification. Study-level results: Clonotypes topping 20 RNA copies carried over 99% of effector molecules but under 1% of naive ones.

Worth noting for this clonotype: The antigen is undetermined.

Previously described methods and listed TCR primers were used for bulk TCR libraries. TCRdb itself ran the PCR reads through MiXCR, one entry per CDR3 protein. The repertoire includes a few hundred thousand distinct CDR3 sequences, about 21% of them detected once, and about 0.78% sits in the top ten. Based on a CD8+CD4-CCR7+CD45RA+ profile, naive CD8 T cells were sorted. The sequenced sample consisted of naive CD8+ T cells from blood, with Jurkat cell RNA spiked in. Subset indicated: FACS-sorted CD8+CD4-CCR7+CD45RA+ naive T cells. The receptor was derived from a human donor in good health. Some libraries in this study had Jurkat cell RNA spiked in.

CDR3 nucleotide sequence: TGTGCCAGCAGCCCAGGGTTAGAGGATGAGCAGTTCTTC. Translated: CASSPGLEDEQFF. The chain has TRBV7-9 and TRBJ2-1, with D perhaps matching TRBD1 (5 bases). The CDR3 has 13 amino acids. Germline loops: CDR1 SEHNR, CDR2 FQNEAQ (reference sequence). The V gene lost 5 bases and the J gene lost 8 bases, with 13 bases spanning the gap.